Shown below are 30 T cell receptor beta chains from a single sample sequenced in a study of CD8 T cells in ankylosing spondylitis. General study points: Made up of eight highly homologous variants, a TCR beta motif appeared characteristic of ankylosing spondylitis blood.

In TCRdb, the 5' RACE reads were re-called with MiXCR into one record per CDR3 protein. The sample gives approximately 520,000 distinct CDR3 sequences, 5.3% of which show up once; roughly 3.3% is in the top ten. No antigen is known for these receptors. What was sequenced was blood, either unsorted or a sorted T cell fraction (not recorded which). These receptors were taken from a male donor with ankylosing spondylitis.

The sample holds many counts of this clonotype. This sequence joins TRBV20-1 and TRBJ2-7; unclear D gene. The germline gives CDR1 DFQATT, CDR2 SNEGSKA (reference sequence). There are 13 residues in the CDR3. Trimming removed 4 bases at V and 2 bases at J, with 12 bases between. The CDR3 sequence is CSATPRSAYEQYF. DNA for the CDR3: TGCAGTGCTACCCCCCGCAGTGCCTACGAGCAGTACTTC.

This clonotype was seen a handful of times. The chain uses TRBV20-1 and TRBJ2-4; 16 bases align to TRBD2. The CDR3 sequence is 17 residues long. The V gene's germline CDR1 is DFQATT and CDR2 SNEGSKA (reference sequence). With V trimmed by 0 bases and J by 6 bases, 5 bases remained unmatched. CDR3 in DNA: TGCAGTGCTAGAGATCCGGGACTAGCGGGGGGGAGAAACATTCAGTACTTC. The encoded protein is CSARDPGLAGGRNIQYF.

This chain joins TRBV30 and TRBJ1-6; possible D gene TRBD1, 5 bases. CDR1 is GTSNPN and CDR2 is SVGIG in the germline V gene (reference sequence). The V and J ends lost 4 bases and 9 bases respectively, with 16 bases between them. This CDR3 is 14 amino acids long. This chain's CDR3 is CAWKYVGQGSPLHF. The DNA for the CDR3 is TGTGCCTGGAAGTATGTGGGGCAAGGTTCACCCCTCCACTTT.

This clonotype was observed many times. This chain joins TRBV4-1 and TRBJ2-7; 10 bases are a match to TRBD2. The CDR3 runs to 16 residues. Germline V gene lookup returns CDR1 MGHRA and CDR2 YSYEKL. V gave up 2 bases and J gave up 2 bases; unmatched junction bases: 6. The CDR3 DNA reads TGCGCCAGCAGCCAAATGAGGACTAGCGGTACCTACGAGCAGTACTTC. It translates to CASSQMRTSGTYEQYF.

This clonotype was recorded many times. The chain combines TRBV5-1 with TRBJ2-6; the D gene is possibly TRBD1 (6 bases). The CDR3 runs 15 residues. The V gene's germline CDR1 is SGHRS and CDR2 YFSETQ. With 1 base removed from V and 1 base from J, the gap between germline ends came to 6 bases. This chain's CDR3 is CASSLTGSGANVLTF. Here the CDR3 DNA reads TGCGCCAGCAGCTTGACAGGGTCTGGGGCCAACGTCCTGACTTTC.

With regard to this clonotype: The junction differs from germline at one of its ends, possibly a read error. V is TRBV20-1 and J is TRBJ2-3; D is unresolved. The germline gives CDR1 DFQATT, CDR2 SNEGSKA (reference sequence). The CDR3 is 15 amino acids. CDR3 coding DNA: TGCTGTGCTAGAGATTTGGGGTCTAGCACAGATACGCAGTATTTT. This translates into CCARDLGSSTDTQYF.

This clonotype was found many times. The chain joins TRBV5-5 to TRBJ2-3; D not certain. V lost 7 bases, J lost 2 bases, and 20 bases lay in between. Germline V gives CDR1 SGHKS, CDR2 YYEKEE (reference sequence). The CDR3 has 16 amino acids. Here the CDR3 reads CASRPQSAGDTDTQYF. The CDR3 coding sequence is TGTGCCAGCCGCCCCCAGAGTGCTGGGGACACAGATACGCAGTATTTT.

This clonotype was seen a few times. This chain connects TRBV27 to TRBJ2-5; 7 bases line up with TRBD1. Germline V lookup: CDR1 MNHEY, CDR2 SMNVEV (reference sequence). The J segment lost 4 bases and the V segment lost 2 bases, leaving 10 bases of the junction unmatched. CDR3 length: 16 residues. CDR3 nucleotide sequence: TGTGCCAGCAGTTTAAGGGGACAGAGGGGTACAGAGACCCAGTACTTC. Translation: CASSLRGQRGTETQYF.

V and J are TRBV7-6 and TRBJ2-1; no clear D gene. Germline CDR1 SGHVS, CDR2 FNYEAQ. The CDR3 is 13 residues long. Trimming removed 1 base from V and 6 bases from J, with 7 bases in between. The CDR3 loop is CASSLVPSNEQFF. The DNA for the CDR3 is TGTGCCAGCAGCTTAGTCCCCAGCAATGAGCAGTTCTTC.

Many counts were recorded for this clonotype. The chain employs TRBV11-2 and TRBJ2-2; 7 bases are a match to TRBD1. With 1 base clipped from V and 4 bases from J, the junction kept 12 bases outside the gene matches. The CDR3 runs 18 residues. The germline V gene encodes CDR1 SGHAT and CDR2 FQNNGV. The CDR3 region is CASSLGLGGGISTGELFF. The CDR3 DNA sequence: TGTGCCAGCAGCTTAGGCCTAGGGGGCGGCATCTCCACCGGGGAGCTGTTTTTT.

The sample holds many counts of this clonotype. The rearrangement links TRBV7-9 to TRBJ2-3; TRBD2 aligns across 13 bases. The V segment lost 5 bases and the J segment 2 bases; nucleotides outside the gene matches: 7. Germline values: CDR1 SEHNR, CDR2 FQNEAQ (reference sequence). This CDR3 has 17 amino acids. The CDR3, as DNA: TGTGCCAGCAGCCTCGGACTAGCGGGGGCCCACACAGATACGCAGTATTTT. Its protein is CASSLGLAGAHTDTQYF. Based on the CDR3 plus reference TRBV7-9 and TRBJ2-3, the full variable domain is DTGVSQNPRHKITKRGQNVTFRCDPISEHNRLYWYRQTLGQGPEFLTYFQNEAQLEKSRLLSDRFSAERPKGSFSTLEIQRTEQGDSAMYLCASSLGLAGAHTDTQYFGPGTRLTVL.

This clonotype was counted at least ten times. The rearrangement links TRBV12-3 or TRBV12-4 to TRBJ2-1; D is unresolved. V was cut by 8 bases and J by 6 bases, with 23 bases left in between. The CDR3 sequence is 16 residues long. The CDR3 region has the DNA TGTGCCAGCGCAAGGCCCAGCAGCAGTTGGGGCAATGAGCAGTTCTTC. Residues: CASARPSSSWGNEQFF.

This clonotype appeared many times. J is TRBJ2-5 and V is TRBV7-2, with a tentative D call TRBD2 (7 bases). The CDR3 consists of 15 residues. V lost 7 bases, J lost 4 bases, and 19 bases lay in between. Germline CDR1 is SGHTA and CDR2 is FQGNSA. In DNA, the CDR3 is TGTGCCAGCACCTCCTTAGGGGGGGCCGGAGAGACCCAGTACTTC. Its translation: CASTSLGGAGETQYF.

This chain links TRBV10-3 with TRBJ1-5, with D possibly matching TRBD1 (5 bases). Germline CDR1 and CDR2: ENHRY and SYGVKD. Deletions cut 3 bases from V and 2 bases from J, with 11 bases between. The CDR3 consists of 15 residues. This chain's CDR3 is CAISDPQGGNQPQHF. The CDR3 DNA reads TGTGCCATCAGTGACCCTCAGGGAGGCAATCAGCCCCAGCATTTT.

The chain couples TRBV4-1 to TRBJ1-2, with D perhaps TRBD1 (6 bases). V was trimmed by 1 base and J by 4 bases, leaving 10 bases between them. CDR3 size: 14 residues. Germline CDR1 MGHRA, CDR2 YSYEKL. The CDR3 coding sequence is TGCGCCAGCAGCCAAGGGGGGGGCTTCTATGGCTACACCTTC. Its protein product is CASSQGGGFYGYTF.

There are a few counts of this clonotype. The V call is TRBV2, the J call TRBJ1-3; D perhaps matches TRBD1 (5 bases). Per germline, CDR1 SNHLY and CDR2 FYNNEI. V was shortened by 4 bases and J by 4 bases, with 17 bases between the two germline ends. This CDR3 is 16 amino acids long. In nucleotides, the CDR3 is TGTGCCAGCAGTGTATATATTTCCAGGGCAGGAAACACCATATATTTT. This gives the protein CASSVYISRAGNTIYF.

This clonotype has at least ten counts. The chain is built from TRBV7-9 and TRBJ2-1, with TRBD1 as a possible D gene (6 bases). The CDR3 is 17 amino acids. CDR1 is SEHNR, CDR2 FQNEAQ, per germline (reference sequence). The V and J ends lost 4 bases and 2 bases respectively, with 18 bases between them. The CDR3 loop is CASSSKGVGVPYNEQFF. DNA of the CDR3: TGTGCCAGCAGCTCCAAGGGGGTGGGGGTCCCCTACAATGAGCAGTTCTTC.

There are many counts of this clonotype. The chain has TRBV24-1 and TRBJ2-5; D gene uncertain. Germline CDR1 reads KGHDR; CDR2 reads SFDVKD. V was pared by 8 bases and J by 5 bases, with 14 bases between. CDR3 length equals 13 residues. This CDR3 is CATTESGSETQYF. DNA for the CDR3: TGTGCCACCACCGAGTCGGGTTCGGAGACCCAGTACTTC.

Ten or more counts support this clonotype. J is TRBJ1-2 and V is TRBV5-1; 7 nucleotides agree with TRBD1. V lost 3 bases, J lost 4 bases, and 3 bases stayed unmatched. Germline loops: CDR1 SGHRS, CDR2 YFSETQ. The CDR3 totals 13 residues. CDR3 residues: CASSYGTVYGYTF. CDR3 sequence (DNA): TGCGCCAGCAGCTACGGGACAGTCTATGGCTACACCTTC.

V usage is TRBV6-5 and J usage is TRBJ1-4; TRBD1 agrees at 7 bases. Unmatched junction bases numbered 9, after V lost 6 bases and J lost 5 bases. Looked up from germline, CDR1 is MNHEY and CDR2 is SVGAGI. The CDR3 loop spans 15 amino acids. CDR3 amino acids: CASRPTGTVNEKLFF. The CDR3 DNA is TGTGCCAGCAGGCCCACCGGGACAGTGAATGAAAAACTGTTTTTT.

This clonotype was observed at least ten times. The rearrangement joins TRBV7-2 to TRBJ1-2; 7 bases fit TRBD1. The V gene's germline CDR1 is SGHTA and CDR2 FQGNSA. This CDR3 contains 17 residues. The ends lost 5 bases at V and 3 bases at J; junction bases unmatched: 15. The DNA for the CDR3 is TGTGCCAGCAGCCGGAACGTGGCAGGGGGTTGGGACTATGGCTACACCTTC. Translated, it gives CASSRNVAGGWDYGYTF.

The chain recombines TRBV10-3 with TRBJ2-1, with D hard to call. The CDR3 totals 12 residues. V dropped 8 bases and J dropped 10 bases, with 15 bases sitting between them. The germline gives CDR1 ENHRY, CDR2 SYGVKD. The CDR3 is CAIQNTMKEQFF. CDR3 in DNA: TGTGCCATCCAGAACACCATGAAGGAGCAGTTCTTC.

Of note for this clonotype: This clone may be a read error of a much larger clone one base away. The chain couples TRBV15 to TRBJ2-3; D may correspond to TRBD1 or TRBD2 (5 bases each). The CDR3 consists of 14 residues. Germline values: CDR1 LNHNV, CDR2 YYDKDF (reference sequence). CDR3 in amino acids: CAISRDPGTDTQYF. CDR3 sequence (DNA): TGTGCCATCAGCAGGGACCCGGGCACAGATACGCAGTATTTT.

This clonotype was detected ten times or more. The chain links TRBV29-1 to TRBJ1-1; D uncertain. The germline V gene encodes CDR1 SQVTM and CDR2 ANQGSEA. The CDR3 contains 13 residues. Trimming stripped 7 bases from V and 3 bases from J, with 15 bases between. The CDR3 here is CSASPQVDTEAFF. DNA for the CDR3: TGCAGCGCCTCTCCTCAAGTCGACACTGAAGCTTTCTTT.

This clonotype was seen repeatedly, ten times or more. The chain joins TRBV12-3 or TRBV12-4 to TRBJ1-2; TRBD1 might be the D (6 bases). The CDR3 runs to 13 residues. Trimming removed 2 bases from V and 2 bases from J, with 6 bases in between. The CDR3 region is CASSLTGNYGYTF. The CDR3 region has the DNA TGTGCCAGCAGTTTAACAGGGAACTATGGCTACACCTTC.

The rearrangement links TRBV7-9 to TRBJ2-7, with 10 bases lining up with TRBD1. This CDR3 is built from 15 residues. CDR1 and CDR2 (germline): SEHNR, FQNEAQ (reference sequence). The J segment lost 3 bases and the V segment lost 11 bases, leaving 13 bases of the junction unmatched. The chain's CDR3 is CAVNRVGQGNYEQYF. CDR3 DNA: TGTGCCGTCAATCGAGTGGGACAGGGGAACTACGAGCAGTACTTC.

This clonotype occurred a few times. In DNA form, the CDR3 reads TGCAGTGCTAGACCCACGGACAGTAGGAGCAATCAGCCCCAGCATTTT. Amino acids: CSARPTDSRSNQPQHF. This chain connects TRBV20-1 to TRBJ1-5; D might be TRBD1 (6 bases). The V gene lost 2 bases and the J gene lost 1 base, with 15 bases spanning the gap. CDR3 length: 16 amino acids. Germline CDR1 DFQATT, CDR2 SNEGSKA (reference sequence).

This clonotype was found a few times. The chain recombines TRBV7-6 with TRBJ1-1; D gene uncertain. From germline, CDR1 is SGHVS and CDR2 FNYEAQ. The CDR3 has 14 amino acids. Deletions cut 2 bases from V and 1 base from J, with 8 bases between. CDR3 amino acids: CASSLYRKNTEAFF. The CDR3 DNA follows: TGTGCCAGCAGCTTATATAGGAAGAACACTGAAGCTTTCTTT.

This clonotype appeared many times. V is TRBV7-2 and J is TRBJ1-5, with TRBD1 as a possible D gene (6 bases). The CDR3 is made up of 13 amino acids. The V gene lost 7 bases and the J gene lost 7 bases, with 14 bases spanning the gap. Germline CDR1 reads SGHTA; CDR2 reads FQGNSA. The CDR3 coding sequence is TGTGCCAGCAATGTTGAGGGACACCAGCCCCAGCATTTT. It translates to CASNVEGHQPQHF.

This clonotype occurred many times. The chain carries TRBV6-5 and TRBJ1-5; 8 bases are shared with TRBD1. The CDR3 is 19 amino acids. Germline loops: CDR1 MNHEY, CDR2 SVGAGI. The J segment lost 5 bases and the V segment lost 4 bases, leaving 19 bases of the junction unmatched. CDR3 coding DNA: TGTGCCAGCAGTTGCAGTAAGTCGGTGGACAGGGAAGGGGATCAGCCCCAGCATTTT. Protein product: CASSCSKSVDREGDQPQHF.